The rows below give T cell receptor beta chains drawn from one sample of a study of blood T cell repertoires in COVID-19. Repertoires were generated with immunoSEQ multiplex PCR, while TCRdb's copy carries only in-frame clones and drops some. The table records 68,000 or so clones, around 80% of them present only once. The sequencing sample was made of peripheral blood. The receptor source for this set is a human donor in a cohort sampled during active COVID-19. CDR3s include the opening cysteine and the closing phenylalanine or tryptophan. The order of the fields is CDR3 length, J gene, clone size, D gene, V gene, CDR3 DNA, CDR3 protein. The D gene is left open where the match is weak. Clone size is shown for a subset of rows, as once, few, many or a class of expanded clone.

len: 16; j_gene: TRBJ2-1; abundance: NA; d_gene: TRBD2; v_gene: TRBV14; CDR3nt: TGTGCCAGCAGCCAATTTAGCGGGAGTTCCTACAATGAGCAGTTCTTC; CDR3aa: CASSQFSGSSYNEQFF
len: 14; j_gene: TRBJ2-5; abundance: NA; d_gene: TRBD1; v_gene: TRBV6-5; CDR3nt: TGTGCCAGCAGCCCCTCGGGACAGCAAGAGACCCAGTACTTC; CDR3aa: CASSPSGQQETQYF
len: 16; j_gene: TRBJ2-1; abundance: once; d_gene: TRBD2; v_gene: TRBV9; CDR3nt: TGTGCCAGCAGCCGTCTAAGCGGGAGGGCCTACAATGAGCAGTTCTTC; CDR3aa: CASSRLSGRAYNEQFF
len: 15; j_gene: TRBJ2-3; abundance: few; d_gene: TRBD2; v_gene: TRBV4-2; CDR3nt: TGTGCCAGCAGCAAATCTAGCGGTAGCACAGATACGCAGTATTTT; CDR3aa: CASSKSSGSTDTQYF
len: 14; j_gene: TRBJ2-1; abundance: NA; d_gene: TRBD1; v_gene: TRBV18; CDR3nt: TGTGCCAGCTCACCGCAAGACAGGGTAGTTGTTCAGTTCTTC; CDR3aa: CASSPQDRVVVQFF
len: 16; j_gene: TRBJ1-1; abundance: NA; d_gene: TRBD1; v_gene: TRBV5-6; CDR3nt: TGTGCCAGCAGCCCCGGGACAGACTCCCGGGGCACTGAAGCTTTCTTT; CDR3aa: CASSPGTDSRGTEAFF
len: 13; j_gene: TRBJ1-1; abundance: NA; d_gene: NA; v_gene: TRBV6-5; CDR3nt: TGTGCCAGCAGGGCCGGGTTAAACACTGAAGCTTTCTTT; CDR3aa: CASRAGLNTEAFF
len: 15; j_gene: TRBJ1-2; abundance: NA; d_gene: TRBD1; v_gene: TRBV7-9; CDR3nt: TGTGCCAGCAGCAGAGACAGGGGGCGAAGCTATGGCTACACCTTC; CDR3aa: CASSRDRGRSYGYTF
len: 13; j_gene: TRBJ2-7; abundance: NA; d_gene: NA; v_gene: TRBV29-1; CDR3nt: TGCAGCGGCGGCACAGGGACCGGGAACGAGCAGTACTTC; CDR3aa: CSGGTGTGNEQYF
len: 12; j_gene: TRBJ1-1; abundance: NA; d_gene: NA; v_gene: TRBV2; CDR3nt: TGTGCCAGCAGTGACAGGAACACTGAAGCTTTCTTT; CDR3aa: CASSDRNTEAFF
len: 12; j_gene: TRBJ1-2; abundance: NA; d_gene: NA; v_gene: TRBV30; CDR3nt: TGTGCCTGTATCCGAGGGGAGGGAGGCTACACCTTC; CDR3aa: CACIRGEGGYTF
len: 16; j_gene: TRBJ2-2; abundance: NA; d_gene: TRBD2; v_gene: TRBV4-2; CDR3nt: TGTGCCAGCAGCCTAAGGACTAGCGGGAACACCGGGGAGCTGTTTTTT; CDR3aa: CASSLRTSGNTGELFF
len: 13; j_gene: TRBJ1-1; abundance: NA; d_gene: NA; v_gene: TRBV5-8; CDR3nt: TGTGCCAGCAGCTTGGTTTCGGGGTCTGAAGCTTTCTTT; CDR3aa: CASSLVSGSEAFF
len: 16; j_gene: TRBJ2-3; abundance: NA; d_gene: NA; v_gene: TRBV4-3; CDR3nt: TGCGCCAGCAGCCAAGAAGGAGGGGCTAGCACAGATACGCAGTATTTT; CDR3aa: CASSQEGGASTDTQYF
len: 14; j_gene: TRBJ2-5; abundance: NA; d_gene: NA; v_gene: TRBV24-1; CDR3nt: TGTGCCACCAGTGATCGCAGGGGAGTGGAGACCCAGTACTTC; CDR3aa: CATSDRRGVETQYF
len: 15; j_gene: TRBJ2-7; abundance: NA; d_gene: NA; v_gene: TRBV7-2; CDR3nt: TGTGCCAGCAGCTTAGCAGCAGGGAAGAACTACGAGCAGTACTTC; CDR3aa: CASSLAAGKNYEQYF
len: 11; j_gene: TRBJ2-1; abundance: NA; d_gene: NA; v_gene: TRBV19; CDR3nt: TGTGCCAGTAAACTGAACAATGAGCAGTTCTTC; CDR3aa: CASKLNNEQFF
len: 14; j_gene: TRBJ1-2; abundance: NA; d_gene: NA; v_gene: TRBV4-1; CDR3nt: TGCGCCAGCAGCCTACCTACCCTTCGTATCGGCTACACCTTC; CDR3aa: CASSLPTLRIGYTF
len: 13; j_gene: TRBJ2-3; abundance: few; d_gene: NA; v_gene: TRBV7-3; CDR3nt: TGTGCCAGCGGAAGCGGGCGGGCAGATACGCAGTATTTT; CDR3aa: CASGSGRADTQYF
len: 13; j_gene: TRBJ2-2; abundance: NA; d_gene: NA; v_gene: TRBV19; CDR3nt: TGTGCCAGTAGGGGACAAAACACCGGGGAGCTGTTTTTT; CDR3aa: CASRGQNTGELFF
len: 12; j_gene: TRBJ2-7; abundance: few; d_gene: NA; v_gene: TRBV5-6; CDR3nt: TGTGCCAGCAGCGCGGTCTCCTACGAGCAGTACTTC; CDR3aa: CASSAVSYEQYF
len: 21; j_gene: TRBJ2-7; abundance: few; d_gene: TRBD2; v_gene: TRBV28; CDR3nt: TGTGCCAGCAGTTCACCAGGGTTACCGGGACTAGCGGAACGAATCTCCTACGAGCAGTACTTC; CDR3aa: CASSSPGLPGLAERISYEQYF
len: 13; j_gene: TRBJ1-1; abundance: NA; d_gene: NA; v_gene: TRBV3-1/TRBV3-2; CDR3nt: TGTGCCAGCAGCCAAGATCTCCAGCAGGGAGCTTTCTTT; CDR3aa: CASSQDLQQGAFF
len: 13; j_gene: TRBJ2-3; abundance: NA; d_gene: NA; v_gene: TRBV29-1; CDR3nt: TGCAGCGTTGCAGAGCTAGGAGGAGATACGCAGTATTTT; CDR3aa: CSVAELGGDTQYF
len: 14; j_gene: TRBJ1-5; abundance: NA; d_gene: NA; v_gene: TRBV28; CDR3nt: TGTGCCAGCAGTTTACAGGCCCCCAATCAGCCCCAGCATTTT; CDR3aa: CASSLQAPNQPQHF
len: 16; j_gene: TRBJ2-7; abundance: NA; d_gene: NA; v_gene: TRBV5-1; CDR3nt: TGCGCCAGCAGCGCACCCGGGGGACCGAGATCCTACGAGCAGTACTTC; CDR3aa: CASSAPGGPRSYEQYF
len: 14; j_gene: TRBJ1-1; abundance: NA; d_gene: NA; v_gene: TRBV29-1; CDR3nt: TGCAGCGTTGAACCCGCGCAGGGGATAGCTGAAGCTTTCTTT; CDR3aa: CSVEPAQGIAEAFF
len: 15; j_gene: TRBJ2-7; abundance: NA; d_gene: NA; v_gene: TRBV7-2; CDR3nt: TGTGCCAGCAGCTACTCGGGAGTGGGAGTAGGCGAGCAGTACTTC; CDR3aa: CASSYSGVGVGEQYF
len: 14; j_gene: TRBJ1-5; abundance: NA; d_gene: NA; v_gene: TRBV4-2; CDR3nt: TGTGCCAGCAGCCAAGGACAGGCCAATCAGCCCCAGCATTTT; CDR3aa: CASSQGQANQPQHF
len: 14; j_gene: TRBJ2-7; abundance: once; d_gene: TRBD2; v_gene: TRBV15; CDR3nt: TGTGCCACCAGAGAACTAGCGTGGGCCTACGAGCAGTACTTC; CDR3aa: CATRELAWAYEQYF
len: 16; j_gene: TRBJ2-2; abundance: NA; d_gene: TRBD2; v_gene: TRBV5-1; CDR3nt: TGCGCCAGCAGCCGAATTGGGACTACCAACACCGGGGAGCTGTTTTTT; CDR3aa: CASSRIGTTNTGELFF
len: 15; j_gene: TRBJ2-3; abundance: once; d_gene: NA; v_gene: TRBV7-2; CDR3nt: TGTGCCAGCAGCTCACAGGTGCACAGCACAGATACGCAGTATTTT; CDR3aa: CASSSQVHSTDTQYF
len: 18; j_gene: TRBJ1-3; abundance: NA; d_gene: TRBD1; v_gene: TRBV3-1/TRBV3-2; CDR3nt: TGTGCCAGCAGCCCGGACAGGGGAATGGGAAGCTCTGGAAACACCATATATTTT; CDR3aa: CASSPDRGMGSSGNTIYF
len: 15; j_gene: TRBJ1-4; abundance: NA; d_gene: TRBD1; v_gene: TRBV7-2; CDR3nt: TGTGCCAGCAGTCGAGGTGACAGGGATAATGAAAAACTGTTTTTT; CDR3aa: CASSRGDRDNEKLFF
len: 12; j_gene: TRBJ1-2; abundance: few; d_gene: NA; v_gene: TRBV9; CDR3nt: TGTGCCAGCAGCGTAATCCGGGGAAAACACACCTTC; CDR3aa: CASSVIRGKHTF
len: 14; j_gene: TRBJ2-7; abundance: NA; d_gene: TRBD1; v_gene: TRBV7-3; CDR3nt: TGTGCCAGCAGCTCGGACAGGGGACCCTACGAGCAGTACTTC; CDR3aa: CASSSDRGPYEQYF
len: 15; j_gene: TRBJ2-6; abundance: NA; d_gene: TRBD1; v_gene: TRBV12-5; CDR3nt: TGTGCTAGTGGTTTCCAGACAGGGGGAGGGAACGTCCTGACTTTC; CDR3aa: CASGFQTGGGNVLTF
len: 15; j_gene: TRBJ2-7; abundance: NA; d_gene: TRBD1; v_gene: TRBV9; CDR3nt: TGTGCCAGCAGCGTACCTCGGGACAGGGTCTACGAGCAGTACTTC; CDR3aa: CASSVPRDRVYEQYF
len: 15; j_gene: TRBJ2-5; abundance: NA; d_gene: TRBD2; v_gene: TRBV9; CDR3nt: TGTGCCAGCAGCGCCTCTAGCGGGAGTGGAGAGACCCAGTACTTC; CDR3aa: CASSASSGSGETQYF
len: 13; j_gene: TRBJ1-1; abundance: few; d_gene: TRBD1; v_gene: TRBV12-5; CDR3nt: TGTGCTAGTGGTTTGGGGGACAGGGGGCATGCTTTCTTT; CDR3aa: CASGLGDRGHAFF
len: 13; j_gene: TRBJ2-7; abundance: NA; d_gene: NA; v_gene: TRBV5-1; CDR3nt: TGCGCCAGCAGCCCAGACTACACCTACGAGCAGTACTTC; CDR3aa: CASSPDYTYEQYF
len: 13; j_gene: TRBJ2-1; abundance: few; d_gene: NA; v_gene: TRBV5-1; CDR3nt: TGCGCCAGCAGCTTGGACACATACAATGAGCAGTTCTTC; CDR3aa: CASSLDTYNEQFF
len: 16; j_gene: TRBJ2-3; abundance: NA; d_gene: TRBD1; v_gene: TRBV28; CDR3nt: TGTGCCAGCAGCCCCCTTGGACAGGGCGGTTACGATACGCAGTATTTT; CDR3aa: CASSPLGQGGYDTQYF
len: 11; j_gene: TRBJ2-5; abundance: NA; d_gene: NA; v_gene: TRBV12-5; CDR3nt: TGTGCTAGTGGTTTGTCGGAGACCCAGTACTTC; CDR3aa: CASGLSETQYF
len: 15; j_gene: TRBJ2-2; abundance: NA; d_gene: TRBD2; v_gene: TRBV3-1/TRBV3-2; CDR3nt: TGTGCCAGACGACTAGCGGGAAAAGTCACCGGGGAGCTGTTTTTT; CDR3aa: CARRLAGKVTGELFF
len: 12; j_gene: TRBJ1-4; abundance: NA; d_gene: NA; v_gene: TRBV5-6; CDR3nt: TGTGCCAGCAGCCCACGGAATGAAAAACTGTTTTTT; CDR3aa: CASSPRNEKLFF
len: 15; j_gene: TRBJ2-1; abundance: NA; d_gene: NA; v_gene: TRBV24-1; CDR3nt: TGTGCCATTGCGAACCGGGACACTGACCTCAATGAGCAGTTCTTC; CDR3aa: CAIANRDTDLNEQFF
len: 15; j_gene: TRBJ2-2; abundance: NA; d_gene: NA; v_gene: TRBV19; CDR3nt: TGTGCCAGTAAGGGGGACCCTTTGGTGCCCGGGGAGCTGTTTTTT; CDR3aa: CASKGDPLVPGELFF
len: 16; j_gene: TRBJ2-7; abundance: NA; d_gene: TRBD1; v_gene: TRBV3-1/TRBV3-2; CDR3nt: TGTGCCAGCAGCCAACTCGACAGGGGGAGAGGCTACGAGCAGTACTTC; CDR3aa: CASSQLDRGRGYEQYF
len: 18; j_gene: TRBJ2-6; abundance: NA; d_gene: TRBD2; v_gene: TRBV28; CDR3nt: TGTGCCAGCAGTACAGGACTAGCGGGTCCCTCTGGGGCCAACGTCCTGACTTTC; CDR3aa: CASSTGLAGPSGANVLTF
len: 14; j_gene: TRBJ2-5; abundance: NA; d_gene: TRBD2; v_gene: TRBV2; CDR3nt: TGTGCCAGCAGTGAGACTAGCGGGAGGAAGACCCAGTACTTC; CDR3aa: CASSETSGRKTQYF
len: 13; j_gene: TRBJ2-4; abundance: NA; d_gene: TRBD1; v_gene: TRBV9; CDR3nt: TGTGCCAGCAGCGAGGGACAGGGGGACATTCAGTACTTC; CDR3aa: CASSEGQGDIQYF
len: 15; j_gene: TRBJ1-3; abundance: NA; d_gene: NA; v_gene: TRBV5-6; CDR3nt: TGTGCCAGCAGCTGGGACATGGTACCTGGAAACACCATATATTTT; CDR3aa: CASSWDMVPGNTIYF
len: 15; j_gene: TRBJ2-1; abundance: few; d_gene: TRBD2; v_gene: TRBV5-5; CDR3nt: TGTGCCAGCAGCTTGTGGGCGGGAGGGGGTAATGAGCAGTTCTTC; CDR3aa: CASSLWAGGGNEQFF
len: 15; j_gene: TRBJ1-2; abundance: once; d_gene: NA; v_gene: TRBV5-4; CDR3nt: TGTGCCAGCATCCCGGGACTCGGTGCTAACTATGGCTACACCTTC; CDR3aa: CASIPGLGANYGYTF